Listed here are 7 T cell receptor beta chains from one sample, sequenced in a study of regulatory T cells in long-lasting Graves disease. CDR3-region Arm-PCR and iRepertoire HTBI primers produced the TCR beta libraries. TCRdb reprocessed the multiplex PCR reads via MiXCR and lists one record per CDR3 protein. Of 550,000 or so distinct CDR3 sequences listed, around 12% are singletons. Time point in this sample: newly diagnosed GD, antithyroid drugs for less than 3 months. Extracted RNA from PBMCs served as the source of the TCR library. The same data also went into a second study, on T cells in Graves' hyperthyroidism and ophthalmopathy.

The sequences come from peripheral blood mononuclear cells (PBMCs), collected at new diagnosis, from a patient treated with antithyroid drugs. The source is a woman aged 30 to 39 with Graves disease.

A few counts support this clonotype. The CDR3 spells CASSRSGTSGVNEQFF. As DNA, the CDR3 is TGCGCCAGCAGCAGATCCGGGACTAGCGGCGTAAATGAGCAGTTCTTC. The V gene is TRBV5-1, the J gene TRBJ2-1, with 11 bases identical to TRBD2. CDR1 is SGHRS and CDR2 is YFSETQ in the germline V gene. V shed 4 bases, J shed 7 bases, and the junction held 10 bases outside the gene matches. The CDR3 loop spans 16 amino acids.

The rearrangement joins TRBV2 to TRBJ1-2, with D possibly TRBD1 on 6 matching bases. The CDR3 covers 13 residues. V lost 6 bases, J lost 3 bases, and 11 bases lay in between. Germline CDR1 is SNHLY and CDR2 is FYNNEI. The DNA of the CDR3 is TGTGCCAGCAGGGAACAGGGAGACTATGGCTACACCTTC. Protein: CASREQGDYGYTF. Full variable domain (rest looked up from reference TRBV2 and TRBJ1-2): EPEVTQTPSHQVTQMGQEVILRCVPISNHLYFYWYRQILGQKVEFLVSFYNNEISEKSEIFDDQFSVERPDGSNFTLKIRSTKLEDSAMYFCASREQGDYGYTFGSGTRLTVV.

This clonotype has only a few counts. Here the CDR3 reads CASSLSAGGELFF. For the CDR3, the DNA is TGTGCCAGCAGCTTATCAGCCGGCGGGGAGCTGTTTTTT. The rearrangement joins TRBV7-3 to TRBJ2-2; D not resolved. The CDR3 contains 13 residues. Germline CDR1 and CDR2: SGHTA and FQGTGA. The ends were cut back, 2 bases at V and 7 bases at J, with 8 bases in the middle.

This clonotype showed up many times. This rearrangement joins TRBV12-3 or TRBV12-4 to TRBJ2-3; D uncertain. The CDR3 runs to 15 residues. Trimming shortened V by 6 bases and J by 2 bases, and 15 bases separated the two germline ends. CDR3 sequence: CASSPPSAVTDTQYF. The CDR3 DNA follows: TGTGCCAGCAGCCCCCCTTCGGCGGTCACAGATACGCAGTATTTT.

This clonotype was seen ten or more times. This sequence joins TRBV7-9 and TRBJ2-1; 13 bases match TRBD2. The V segment lost 4 bases and the J segment 7 bases; nucleotides outside the gene matches: 7. The germline gives CDR1 SEHNR, CDR2 FQNEAQ (reference sequence). This CDR3 is 16 amino acids long. As DNA, the CDR3 is TGTGCCAGCAGCTCCTTACTAGCGGGAGGGAATAATGAGCAGTTCTTC. Translation: CASSSLLAGGNNEQFF.

This clonotype was seen at least ten times. The chain recombines TRBV4-1 with TRBJ2-3; 14 nucleotides match TRBD2. Germline lookup yields CDR1 MGHRA and CDR2 YSYEKL. This CDR3 is 21 amino acids long. Trimming cost V 1 base and J 3 bases; bases outside gene matches: 15. CDR3 nucleotides: TGCGCCAGCAGCCAAGTGGCGACTAGCGGGAGGGAAGGTCCTTGGACAGATACGCAGTATTTT. This translates into CASSQVATSGREGPWTDTQYF.

This clonotype was seen at least ten times. V is TRBV12-3 or TRBV12-4 and J is TRBJ2-1; D remains unclear. V was pared by 2 bases and J by 8 bases, with 1 base between. The CDR3 length is 10 residues. In nucleotides, the CDR3 is TGTGCCAGCAGTTTATATGAGCAGTTCTTC. It codes for CASSLYEQFF.